Listed here are 9 T cell receptor beta chains from one sample, sequenced in a study of OX40 agonist ivuxolimab in advanced cancers. Clones were read by immunoSEQ multiplex PCR, and TCRdb kept only the in-frame ones, dropping some. Among about 50,000 clones listed, 85% to 95% were seen once. The specimen was CD4+ or CD8+ T cells sorted from blood, collected in a trial of the OX40 agonist ivuxolimab. The receptors were sampled from an adult with an advanced solid tumor such as melanoma, head and neck, liver or kidney cancer.

The CDR3 nucleotides are TGTGCCAGCAGTTTACAGGGACTCCCAACCTACGAGCAGTACTTC. Protein: CASSLQGLPTYEQYF. The gene calls are TRBV27 and TRBJ2-7; the D gene is possibly TRBD2 (6 bases). Germline assignment: CDR1 MNHEY and CDR2 SMNVEV (reference sequence). Trimming stripped 2 bases from V and 2 bases from J, with 13 bases between. The length of the CDR3 is 15 residues.

CDR3 protein: CASIVPAMNTEAFF. Written as DNA, the CDR3 is TGTGCCAGCATAGTGCCCGCAATGAACACTGAAGCTTTCTTT. The genes are TRBV2 and TRBJ1-1; no reliable D call. Germline V CDR1 and CDR2: SNHLY, FYNNEI. The CDR3 spans 14 residues. Trimming cost V 7 bases and J 0 bases, with 12 bases left between them.

V usage is TRBV7-9 and J usage is TRBJ2-7; D call uncertain. The CDR3 spans 12 residues. Trimming shortened V by 5 bases and J by 2 bases, and 7 bases separated the two germline ends. Germline V CDR1 and CDR2: SEHNR, FQNEAQ (reference sequence). CDR3 DNA sequence: TGTGCCAGCAGCCTAGACCCCTACGAGCAGTACTTC. It codes for CASSLDPYEQYF.

The J gene is TRBJ2-1, the V gene TRBV6-5; 8 bases are shared with TRBD1. Per the germline V gene, CDR1 is MNHEY and CDR2 is SVGAGI. The CDR3 runs to 15 residues. The V gene end was trimmed by 5 bases and the J gene end by 0 bases; junction bases not matched to a gene: 3. The CDR3 region has the DNA TGTGCCAGCAGTGTACAGGGGGGCTCCTACAATGAGCAGTTCTTC. It codes for CASSVQGGSYNEQFF.

The chain employs TRBV4-3 and TRBJ2-1; 7 bases agree with TRBD1. The CDR3 consists of 16 residues. V lost 0 bases, J lost 8 bases, and 10 bases stayed unmatched. The germline gives CDR1 LGHNA, CDR2 YSLEER. The CDR3 coding sequence is TGCGCCAGCAGCCAAGACGGGACAGCCCCCGTGGATGAGCAGTTCTTC. Amino acids: CASSQDGTAPVDEQFF.

This clone was picked up a small number of times. The V and J genes are TRBV27 and TRBJ1-1; D is undetermined. The CDR3 length is 15 residues. The V and J ends lost 4 bases and 1 base respectively, with 13 bases between them. Germline-derived CDR1 and CDR2 are MNHEY and SMNVEV (reference sequence). CDR3 sequence (DNA): TGTGCCAGCAGTTATCTTGGCTTGTCGAACACTGAAGCTTTCTTT. Translated: CASSYLGLSNTEAFF.

The rearrangement joins TRBV11-2 to TRBJ2-7; no firm D call. The CDR3 totals 15 residues. V was cut by 2 bases and J by 0 bases, with 11 bases left in between. The V gene's germline CDR1 is SGHAT and CDR2 FQNNGV. CDR3 in DNA: TGTGCCAGCAGCTTAACGGTTGGTATCTCCTACGAGCAGTACTTC. Its translation is CASSLTVGISYEQYF.

The chain carries TRBV4-1 and TRBJ2-7; 7 bases match TRBD1. This CDR3 has 13 amino acids. After removal of 2 bases from V and 2 bases from J, the junction contained 0 bases not matched to a gene. Per the germline V gene, CDR1 is MGHRA and CDR2 is YSYEKL. In nucleotides, the CDR3 is TGCGCCAGCAGCCAACAGGGGGCCTACGAGCAGTACTTC. Its translation is CASSQQGAYEQYF.

This chain links TRBV5-6 with TRBJ2-7, with 10 bases that match TRBD1. Germline V gene data show CDR1 as SGHDT and CDR2 as YYEEEE. The CDR3 is 16 amino acids. The V segment lost 4 bases and the J segment 4 bases; nucleotides outside the gene matches: 11. CDR3 DNA sequence: TGTGCCAGCAGCGAGCCTACGGGACAGGGGTCTTACGAGCAGTACTTC. Encoded protein: CASSEPTGQGSYEQYF.